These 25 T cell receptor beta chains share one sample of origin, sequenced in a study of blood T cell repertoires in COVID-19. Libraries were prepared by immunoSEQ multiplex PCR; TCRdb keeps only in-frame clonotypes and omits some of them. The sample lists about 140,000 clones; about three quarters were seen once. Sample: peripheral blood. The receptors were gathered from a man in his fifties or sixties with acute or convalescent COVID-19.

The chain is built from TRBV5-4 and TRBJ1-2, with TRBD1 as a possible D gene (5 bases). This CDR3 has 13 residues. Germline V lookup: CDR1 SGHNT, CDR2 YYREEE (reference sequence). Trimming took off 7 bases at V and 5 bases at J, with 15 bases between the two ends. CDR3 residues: CASGAQGVYGYTF. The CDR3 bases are TGTGCCAGCGGCGCGCAGGGTGTTTATGGCTACACCTTC.

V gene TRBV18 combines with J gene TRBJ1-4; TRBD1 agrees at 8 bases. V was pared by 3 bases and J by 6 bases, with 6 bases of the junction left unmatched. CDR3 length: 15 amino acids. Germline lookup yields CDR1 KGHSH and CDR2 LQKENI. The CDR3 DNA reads TGTGCCAGCTCACCTCGGACAGGGAAAGATGAAAAACTGTTTTTT. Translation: CASSPRTGKDEKLFF.

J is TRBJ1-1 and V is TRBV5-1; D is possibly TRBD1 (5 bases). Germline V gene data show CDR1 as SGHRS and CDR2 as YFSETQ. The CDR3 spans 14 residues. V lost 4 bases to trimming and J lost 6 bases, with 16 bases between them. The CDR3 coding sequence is TGCGCCAGCAGCATTGGAGGGGTCGTAGCTGAAGCTTTCTTT. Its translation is CASSIGGVVAEAFF.

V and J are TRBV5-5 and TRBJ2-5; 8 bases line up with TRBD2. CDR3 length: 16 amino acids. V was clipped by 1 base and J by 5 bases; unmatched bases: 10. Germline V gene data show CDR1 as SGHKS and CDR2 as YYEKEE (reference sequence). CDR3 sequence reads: CASSLMGGSGGETQYF. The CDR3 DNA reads TGTGCCAGCAGCTTGATGGGAGGCTCGGGGGGGGAGACCCAGTACTTC. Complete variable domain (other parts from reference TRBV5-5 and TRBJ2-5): DAGVTQSPTHLIKTRGQQVTLRCSPISGHKSVSWYQQVLGQGPQFIFQYYEKEERGRGNFPDRFSARQFPNYSSELNVNALLLGDSALYLCASSLMGGSGGETQYFGPGTRLLVL.

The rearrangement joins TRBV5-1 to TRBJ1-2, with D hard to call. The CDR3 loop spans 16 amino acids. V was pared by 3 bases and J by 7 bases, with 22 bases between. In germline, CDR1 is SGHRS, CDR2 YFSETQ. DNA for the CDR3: TGCGCCAGCAGCTATTACGGGGTTGGGGTAACCGTTGGCTACACCTTC. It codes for CASSYYGVGVTVGYTF. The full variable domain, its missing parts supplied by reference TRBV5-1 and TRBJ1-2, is KAGVTQTPRYLIKTRGQQVTLSCSPISGHRSVSWYQQTPGQGLQFLFEYFSETQRNKGNFPGRFSGRQFSNSRSEMNVSTLELGDSALYLCASSYYGVGVTVGYTFGSGTRLTVV.

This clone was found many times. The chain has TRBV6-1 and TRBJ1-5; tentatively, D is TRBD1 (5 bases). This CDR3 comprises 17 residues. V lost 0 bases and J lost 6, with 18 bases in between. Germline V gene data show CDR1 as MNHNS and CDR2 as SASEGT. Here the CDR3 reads CASSEARGGAEAQPQHF. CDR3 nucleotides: TGTGCCAGCAGTGAAGCGCGGGGAGGGGCTGAGGCTCAGCCCCAGCATTTT.

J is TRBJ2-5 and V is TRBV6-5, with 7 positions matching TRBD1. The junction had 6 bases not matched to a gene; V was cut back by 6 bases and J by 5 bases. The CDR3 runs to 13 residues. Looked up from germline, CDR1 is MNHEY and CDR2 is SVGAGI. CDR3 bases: TGTGCCAGCAGCCAAGACAGGGAGGAGACCCAGTACTTC. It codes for CASSQDREETQYF.

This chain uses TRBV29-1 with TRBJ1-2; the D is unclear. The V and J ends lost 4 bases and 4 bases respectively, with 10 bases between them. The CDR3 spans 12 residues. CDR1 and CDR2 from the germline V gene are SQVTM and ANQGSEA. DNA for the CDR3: TGCAGCGTTGTAAAATCGGGCTATGGCTACACCTTC. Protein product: CSVVKSGYGYTF.

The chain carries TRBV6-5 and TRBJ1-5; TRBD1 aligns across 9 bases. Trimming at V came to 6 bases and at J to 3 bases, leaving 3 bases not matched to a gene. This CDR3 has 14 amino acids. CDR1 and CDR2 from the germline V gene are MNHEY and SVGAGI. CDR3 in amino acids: CASRGQGDNQPQHF. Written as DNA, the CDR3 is TGTGCCAGCAGGGGACAGGGAGACAATCAGCCCCAGCATTTT.

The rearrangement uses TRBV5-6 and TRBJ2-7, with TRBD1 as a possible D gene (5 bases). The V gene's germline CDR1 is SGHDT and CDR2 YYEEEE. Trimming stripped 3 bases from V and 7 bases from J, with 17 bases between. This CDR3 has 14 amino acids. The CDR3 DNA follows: TGTGCCAGCAGCTCCCCACAGGAGAGTAATGAGCAGTACTTC. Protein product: CASSSPQESNEQYF.

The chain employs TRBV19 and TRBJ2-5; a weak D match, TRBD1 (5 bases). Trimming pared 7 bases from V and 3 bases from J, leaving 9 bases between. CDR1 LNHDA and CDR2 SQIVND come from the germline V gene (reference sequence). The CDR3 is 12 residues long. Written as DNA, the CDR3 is TGTGCCAGTAATGAAGGGGAAGAGACCCAGTACTTC. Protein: CASNEGEETQYF.

DNA for the CDR3: TGTGCCAGCAGTGAAGGAGGGGGCTTCTCCTATAATTCACCCCTCCACTTT. Residues: CASSEGGGFSYNSPLHF. The chain combines TRBV2 with TRBJ1-6, with 7 positions matching TRBD1. CDR1 and CDR2 (germline): SNHLY, FYNNEI. The CDR3 is 17 amino acids. Trimming cost V 1 base and J 0 bases; bases outside gene matches: 3.

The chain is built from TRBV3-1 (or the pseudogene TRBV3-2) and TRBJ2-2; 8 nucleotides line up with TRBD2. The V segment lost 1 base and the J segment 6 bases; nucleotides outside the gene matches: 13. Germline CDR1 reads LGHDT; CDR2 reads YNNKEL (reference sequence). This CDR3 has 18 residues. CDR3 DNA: TGTGCCAGCAGCCAAGCAGGTTGGGGACTAGAGTCGGCCGGGGAGCTGTTTTTT. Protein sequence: CASSQAGWGLESAGELFF.

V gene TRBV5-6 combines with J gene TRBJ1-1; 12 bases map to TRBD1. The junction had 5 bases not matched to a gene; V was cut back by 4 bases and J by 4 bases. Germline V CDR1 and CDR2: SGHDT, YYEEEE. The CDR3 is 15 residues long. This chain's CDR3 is CASSPGTGGGTEAFF. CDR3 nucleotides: TGTGCCAGCAGCCCAGGGACAGGGGGCGGCACTGAAGCTTTCTTT.

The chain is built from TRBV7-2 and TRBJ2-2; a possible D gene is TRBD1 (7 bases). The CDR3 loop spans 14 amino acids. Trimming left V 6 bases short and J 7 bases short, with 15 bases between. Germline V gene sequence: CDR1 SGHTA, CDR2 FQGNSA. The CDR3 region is CASRSDREVGELFF. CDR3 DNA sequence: TGTGCCAGCAGGTCTGACAGGGAGGTCGGGGAGCTGTTTTTT.

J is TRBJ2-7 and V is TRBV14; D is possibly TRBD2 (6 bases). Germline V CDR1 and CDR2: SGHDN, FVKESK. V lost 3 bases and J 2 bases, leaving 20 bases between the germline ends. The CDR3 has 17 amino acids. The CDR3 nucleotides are TGTGCCAGCAGCCAGCAATCGCGGGGATCGGGAGCCTACGAGCAGTACTTC. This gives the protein CASSQQSRGSGAYEQYF. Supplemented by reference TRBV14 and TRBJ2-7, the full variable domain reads EAGVTQFPSHSVIEKGQTVTLRCDPISGHDNLYWYRRVMGKEIKFLLHFVKESKQDESGMPNNRFLAERTGGTYSTLKVQPAELEDSGVYFCASSQQSRGSGAYEQYFGPGTRLTVT.

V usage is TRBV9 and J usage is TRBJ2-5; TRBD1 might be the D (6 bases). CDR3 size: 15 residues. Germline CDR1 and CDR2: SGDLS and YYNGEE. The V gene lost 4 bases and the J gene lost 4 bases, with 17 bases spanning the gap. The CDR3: CASSNRQGQGETQYF. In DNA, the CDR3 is TGTGCCAGCAGCAACCGTCAGGGGCAGGGAGAGACCCAGTACTTC.

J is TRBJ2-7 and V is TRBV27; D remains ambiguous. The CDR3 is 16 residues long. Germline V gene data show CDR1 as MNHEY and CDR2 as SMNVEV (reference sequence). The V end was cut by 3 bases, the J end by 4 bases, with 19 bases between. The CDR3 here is CASSLGRVFPGYEQYV. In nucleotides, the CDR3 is TGTGCCAGCAGTTTGGGCAGAGTTTTCCCTGGGTACGAGCAGTACGTC.

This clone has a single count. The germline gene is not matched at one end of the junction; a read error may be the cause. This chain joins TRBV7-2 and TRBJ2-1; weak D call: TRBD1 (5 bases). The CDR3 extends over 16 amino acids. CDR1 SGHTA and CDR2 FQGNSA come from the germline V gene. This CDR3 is CASSSYDSYSYNEQLF. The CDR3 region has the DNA TGTGCCAGCAGCTCTTATGACAGCTATTCCTACAATGAGCAGCTCTTC.

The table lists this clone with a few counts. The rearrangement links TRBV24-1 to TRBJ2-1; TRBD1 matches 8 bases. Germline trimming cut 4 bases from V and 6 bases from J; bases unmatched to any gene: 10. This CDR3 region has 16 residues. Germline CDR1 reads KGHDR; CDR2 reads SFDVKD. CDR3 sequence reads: CATSDPGQGAGNEQFF. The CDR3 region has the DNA TGTGCCACCAGTGACCCTGGGCAGGGGGCCGGCAATGAGCAGTTCTTC.

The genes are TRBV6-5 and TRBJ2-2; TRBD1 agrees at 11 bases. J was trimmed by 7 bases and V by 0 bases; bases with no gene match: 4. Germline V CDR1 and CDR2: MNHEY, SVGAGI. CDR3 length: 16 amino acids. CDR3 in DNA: TGTGCCAGCAGTTACTCTTGGACAGGGGGCATCGGGGAGCTGTTTTTT. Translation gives CASSYSWTGGIGELFF.

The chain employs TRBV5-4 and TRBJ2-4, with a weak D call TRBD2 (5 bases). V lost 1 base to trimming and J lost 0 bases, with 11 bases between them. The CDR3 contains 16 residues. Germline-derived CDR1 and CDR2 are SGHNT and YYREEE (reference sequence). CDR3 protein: CASSLSSGIAKNIQYF. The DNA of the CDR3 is TGTGCCAGCAGCTTGTCGAGCGGAATAGCCAAAAACATTCAGTACTTC. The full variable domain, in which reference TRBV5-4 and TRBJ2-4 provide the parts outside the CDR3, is ETGVTQSPTHLIKTRGQQVTLRCSSQSGHNTVSWYQQALGQGPQFIFQYYREEENGRGNFPPRFSGLQFPNYSSELNVNALELDDSALYLCASSLSSGIAKNIQYFGAGTRLSVL.

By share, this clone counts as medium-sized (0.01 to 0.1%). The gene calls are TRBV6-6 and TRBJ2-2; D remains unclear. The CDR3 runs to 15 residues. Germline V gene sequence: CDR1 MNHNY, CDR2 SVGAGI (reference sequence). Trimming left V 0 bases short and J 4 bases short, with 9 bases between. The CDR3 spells CASSYSIDVTGELFF. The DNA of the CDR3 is TGTGCCAGCAGTTACTCGATAGATGTCACCGGGGAGCTGTTTTTT.

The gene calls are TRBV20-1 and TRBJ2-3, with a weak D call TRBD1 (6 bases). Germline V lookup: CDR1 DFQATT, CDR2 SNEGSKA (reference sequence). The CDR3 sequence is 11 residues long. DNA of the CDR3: TGCAGCGGACAGTTGAGCGGTACGCAGTATTTT. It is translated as CSGQLSGTQYF.

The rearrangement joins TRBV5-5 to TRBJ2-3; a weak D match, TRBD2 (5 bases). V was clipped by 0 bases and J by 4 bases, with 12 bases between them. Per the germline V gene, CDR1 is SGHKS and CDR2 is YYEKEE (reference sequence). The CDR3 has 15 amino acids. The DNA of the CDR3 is TGTGCCAGCAGCTTGGGGTCCGGGAACGCAGATACGCAGTATTTT. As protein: CASSLGSGNADTQYF. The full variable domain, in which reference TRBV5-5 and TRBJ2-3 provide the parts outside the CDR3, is DAGVTQSPTHLIKTRGQQVTLRCSPISGHKSVSWYQQVLGQGPQFIFQYYEKEERGRGNFPDRFSARQFPNYSSELNVNALLLGDSALYLCASSLGSGNADTQYFGPGTRLTVL.